These 3 T cell receptor beta chains share one sample of origin, sequenced in a study of cytomegalovirus exposure and HLA in healthy donors. Amplification used 60 Vbeta primers and 13 Jbeta primers. Data came from immunoSEQ multiplex PCR; TCRdb stores just in-frame clones and leaves some out. The sample carries approximately 200,000 clones, 70% to 80% recorded once. Sequencing used PBMCs. Receptor source: a girl aged 10-17 years in good health and CMV-seropositive.

V gene TRBV15 combines with J gene TRBJ1-3; D call uncertain. V was cut by 0 bases and J by 2 bases, with 8 bases left in between. CDR1 is LNHNV and CDR2 is YYDKDF in the germline V gene (reference sequence). The CDR3 runs 15 residues. The CDR3 sequence is CATSRDSVAGNTIYF. DNA of the CDR3: TGTGCCACCAGCAGAGATTCAGTGGCTGGAAACACCATATATTTT. Based on the CDR3 plus reference TRBV15 and TRBJ1-3, the full variable domain is DAMVIQNPRYQVTQFGKPVTLSCSQTLNHNVMYWYQQKSSQAPKLLFHYYDKDFNNEADTPDNFQSRRPNTSFCFLDIRSPGLGDTAMYLCATSRDSVAGNTIYFGEGSWLTVV.

This clone was picked up a small number of times. The chain employs TRBV7-2 and TRBJ2-2; D ambiguous. Trimming took off 4 bases at V and 7 bases at J, with 4 bases between the two ends. Germline CDR1 reads SGHTA; CDR2 reads FQGNSA. The CDR3 is 11 residues long. CDR3 sequence (DNA): TGTGCCAGCAGCTCTTACGGGGAGCTGTTTTTT. This sequence encodes CASSSYGELFF. The full variable domain, rest sourced from reference TRBV7-2 and TRBJ2-2, is GAGVSQSPSNKVTEKGKDVELRCDPISGHTALYWYRQSLGQGLEFLIYFQGNSAPDKSGLPSDRFSAERTGGSVSTLTIQRTQQEDSAVYLCASSSYGELFFGEGSRLTVL.

This clone was counted a few times. This chain connects TRBV4-1 to TRBJ2-3, with 8 bases lining up with TRBD2. CDR1 and CDR2 from the germline V gene are MGHRA and YSYEKL. CDR3 size: 17 residues. V shed 0 bases and J 3 bases; nucleotides not matched to a gene: 8. The CDR3 DNA reads as TGCGCCAGCAGCCAAGAAAAGCGGGGGACGATGACAGATACGCAGTATTTT. This codes for CASSQEKRGTMTDTQYF.